This T cell receptor beta chain is drawn from a study of blood T cell repertoires in COVID-19. Study-level information: Samples of COVID-19 (acute and convalescent) were obtained from the United States, Italy and Spain. Sources were T cells, B-cell-depleted T cells, or PBMCs; the material itself was cDNA or gDNA.

Per the study methods: Quantification of nucleated cells was approximated via reference gene primer amplification. Sequenced by immunoSEQ multiplex PCR; TCRdb stores in-frame clones only, minus some. That table is the source of V, J and clone size, and D and trimming were worked out from the DNA. There are about 90,000 clones in the sample; around three quarters occur only once, and around 7% lies in the top ten. This CDR3 region has 16 residues. The V end lost 3 bases, the J end lost 0 bases, and 12 bases lay between the germline ends. Germline V gene data show CDR1 as LNHDA and CDR2 as SQIVND (reference sequence).

The rearrangement joins TRBV19 to TRBJ1-3; possible D gene TRBD1, 6 bases. The receptor's source is a man aged 65 to 79 with acute or convalescent COVID-19. The specimen sequenced was peripheral blood. The CDR3 DNA reads TGTGCCAGTAGTATTCGGGGGGCGAACTCTGGAAACACCATATATTTT. It is translated as CASSIRGANSGNTIYF. Combining the CDR3 with reference TRBV19 and TRBJ1-3 gives the whole variable domain DGGITQSPKYLFRKEGQNVTLSCEQNLNHDAMYWYRQDPGQGLRLIYYSQIVNDFQKGDIAEGYSVSREKKESFPLTVTSAQKNPTAFYLCASSIRGANSGNTIYFGEGSWLTVV.